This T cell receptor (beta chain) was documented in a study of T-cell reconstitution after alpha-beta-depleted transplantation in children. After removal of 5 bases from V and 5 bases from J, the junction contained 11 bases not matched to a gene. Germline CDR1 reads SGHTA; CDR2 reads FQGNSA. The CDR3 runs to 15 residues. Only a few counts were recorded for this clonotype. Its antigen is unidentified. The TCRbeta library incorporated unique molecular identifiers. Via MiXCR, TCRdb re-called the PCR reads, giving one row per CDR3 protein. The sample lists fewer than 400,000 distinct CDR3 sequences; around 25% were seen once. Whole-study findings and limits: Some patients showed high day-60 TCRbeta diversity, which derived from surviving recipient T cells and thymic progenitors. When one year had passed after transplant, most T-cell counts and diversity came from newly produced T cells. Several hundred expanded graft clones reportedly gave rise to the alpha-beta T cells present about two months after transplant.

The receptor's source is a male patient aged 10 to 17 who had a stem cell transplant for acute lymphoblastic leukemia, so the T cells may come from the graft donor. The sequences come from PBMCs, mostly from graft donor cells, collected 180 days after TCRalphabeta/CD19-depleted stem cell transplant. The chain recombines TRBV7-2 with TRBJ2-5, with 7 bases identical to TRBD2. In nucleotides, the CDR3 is TGTGCCAGCAGCCCTTGGGGTGGACTAGGGGAGACCCAGTACTTC. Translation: CASSPWGGLGETQYF.